The present entry profiles one T cell receptor (beta chain) with its context. Which antigen it targets is not known. No per-base quality is available; no much larger clone lies one base away. The time point tag for this specimen amounts to: patch test 1, 2 weeks after DPC sensitization. The treatment or condition label for this specimen denotes: therapeutic diphenylcyclopropenone sensitization with weekly scalp DPC. At every patch-test visit, the blood draw took place before the patch test was put on. To be eligible, patients had to be aged 18 to 70, diagnosed with alopecia and judged suitable for DPC therapy, while pregnant patients were excluded. Total RNA was extracted from unfractionated whole blood that had been collected in Tempus Blood RNA tubes. The CDR3 runs 13 residues from the cysteine to the phenylalanine. Only the CDR3 DNA is retained, 39 bases long and in frame from the first base. Trimming costs V 8 bases and J 9 bases, and their ends lie 17 bases apart. From the germline V gene, CDR1 is SNHLY and CDR2 is FYNNEI.

The sample comes from a study of human T cells and chemical hapten exposure (dated by TCRdb to about 2021). With respect to the entire study: For sensitization, 2% DPC in acetone was applied to an approximately 2 cm by approximately 2 cm area of upper inner arm skin. Throughout the roughly 26-week study period, patients were also given weekly therapeutic DPC doses on the scalp. Patch tests used Finn chambers with 0.01% DPC on the upper back, scored after 6 days by International Contact Dermatitis Research Group standards. The patient cohort, mostly female, included alopecia areata with under or over 50% scalp involvement, alopecia totalis and alopecia universalis. Libraries were combined into a pool for sequencing, and differences in TCR yield between samples came mainly from small differences in library volumes within the pool. This study followed changes in the peripheral blood TCR repertoire in vivo during primary and secondary sensitization of alopecia patients to the hapten diphenylcyclopropenone (DPC). Patient blood was sampled pre-sensitization (week 0) and at 2, 6 and about 24 weeks after DPC sensitization. Under 30 alopecia patients gave blood for TCR sequencing at one to four time points (pre-sensitization, 2, 6 and 24 weeks).

Summary of the overall study and its limitations: Repeated subsampling changed both the strength of the expansion versus patch-test correlation and the threshold at which the correlation became significant. The number of TCRs above 1 in 1000 frequency did not change with DPC sensitization; there was no evidence of global repertoire structure alterations. A positive correlation was found between the number of PT1 expanded TCRs and patch test score, with significance reached at thresholds 8, 16 and 32 but not 4. Expanded TCRs formed significantly more large CDR3 similarity clusters than pre-sensitization or healthy control sets, consistent with antigen-driven responses. Alopecia, a presumed autoimmune disease, was present in all patients, so the immune response of the patients might differ from that of healthy individuals.

The protocol used for the library was RACE. The sequencer listed for this sample is NextSeq 500. During library preparation, unique molecular identifiers were attached to individual cDNA molecules so that TCRs could be counted quantitatively and reproducibly. Each blood RNA sample was used to sequence both TCR alpha and TCR beta chains. The original pipeline was this. A median of approximately 96,000 TCRs per sample was observed, with a range of roughly 23,224 to 700,000. V, J and CDR3 annotation of the TCR reads was performed with the Decombinator software suite. For the PS versus PT1 abundance plots, all samples were subsampled to the same number of TCRs (28,000). TCRs were defined as expanded if absent before sensitization and observed at least eight times at the 2-week time point. TCRdb itself trimmed the public reads at Q25 with fastp, ran MiXCR and retained productive beta chains. Rows with a matching CDR3 protein are joined into one entry that keeps the most common DNA and genes. Clone size and V and J calls follow TCRdb, not the original study. Within this sample are more than 65,000 distinct CDR3 sequences, with approximately 32% of them counted one time only. The biggest ten clones account for roughly 10% of the sample.

The sequence links TRBV2 to TRBJ2-4, and perhaps TRBD2 as D gene, on 7 matching bases. The sequenced sample was whole blood, obtained in connection with sensitization to the hapten diphenylcyclopropenone (DPC). The receptor was derived from a middle-aged man with alopecia areata. Some clones in this sample may be carry-over from other donors' samples. The CDR3: CASLGGTYGIQYF. The DNA sequence is given as TGTGCCAGCTTGGGGGGGACATACGGCATTCAGTACTTC.